Listed below are T cell receptor beta chains from one sample, sequenced in a study of blood T cell repertoires in COVID-19. Here immunoSEQ multiplex PCR was the method, and the copy in TCRdb shows in-frame clones only, minus some. The repertoire includes some 360,000 clones, roughly nine tenths of them detected once, and 3.5% to 4% sits in the top ten. The specimen sequenced was peripheral blood. Receptors were obtained from a woman aged 55 to 70 with COVID-19, enrolled during active disease. The conserved cysteine and the conserved F or W are not part of the CDR3 here.

v_call cdr3_aa
TRBV5-8 ASSLEGIGDQPQH
TRBV29-1 SGHRERRWNTEAF
TRBV29-1 SVGSLGLFYGYT
TRBV6-6 ASRGRDRGTEAF
TRBV4-1 ASSQADSNTEAF
TRBV27 ASSFSRLDVNEQF
TRBV7-8 ASSRTGLGYT
TRBV7-2 ASSYGSLGGNTIY
TRBV5-5 ASSWGDSRSLNNYGYT
TRBV7-2 ASSLDRGWETQY
TRBV5-6 ASSFPGLGNTIY
TRBV6-5 ASSSGGSNQPQH
TRBV9 ASSVADGRTRSYGYT
TRBV6-1 ASSEAVGGGEAF
TRBV30 AWSHTGGRNTEAF
TRBV19 ASSRQGAANYGYT
TRBV7-3 ASSFLGQGNNSPLH
TRBV5-1 ASSLGRDSPQETQY
TRBV25-1 ASSDPGGNYGYT
TRBV18 ASSQREGAEAF
TRBV7-9 ATLTGGVFHNEQF
TRBV2 ASSSTGKNTEAF
TRBV19 ASSVRSGATNEKLF
TRBV6-5 ASSYEASYNSPLH
TRBV27 ASSVQGTSSYEQY
TRBV11-3 ASSLGQGELLNEKLF
TRBV3-1/TRBV3-2 ASSIGTSGGDTQY
TRBV29-1 SVGSGQAQY
TRBV11-2 ASSLGQNTIY